This T cell receptor beta chain was captured by sequencing in a study of T cell responses to AZD1222 COVID-19 vaccine. Notes on this clone: Its target is unknown.

The study's findings and limits: Receipt of two AZD1222 doses was followed by a rise in Spike-specific TCR breadth and depth. The study identified only five to seven AZD1222 recipients as seropositive at baseline. Variant regions that are unmutated are reportedly the target of nearly half of spike-specific TCRs. A mostly white British donor set with more females was recruited, and clonal diversity was possibly underestimated.

Sequenced by immunoSEQ multiplex PCR; TCRdb stores in-frame clones only, minus some. Here the sample spans roughly 97,000 clones, 88% being singletons. The ends lost 4 bases at V and 8 bases at J; junction bases unmatched: 7. CDR1 is SGHNT, CDR2 YYREEE, per germline (reference sequence). The CDR3 loop spans 15 amino acids. The rearrangement links TRBV5-4 to TRBJ2-1, with 12 bases matching TRBD2. This TCR derives from an adult in good health. The source material was peripheral blood, sampled on day 0 of AZD1222 vaccination. CDR3 sequence (DNA): TGTGCCAGCAGCCCGCGGACTAGCGGGGAATATGAGCAGTTCTTC. Its protein is CASSPRTSGEYEQFF.